The clone carrying this T cell receptor beta chain was seen only a few times. Its antigen is as yet unknown. TCRdb re-called the RT-PCR reads through MiXCR, storing one row per CDR3 protein. The sample contains about 160,000 distinct CDR3 sequences, approximately 10% of which appear only once. There are 14 residues in the CDR3. CDR1 and CDR2 from the germline V gene are SEHNR and FQNEAQ (reference sequence). Trimming cost V 5 bases and J 11 bases, with 21 bases left between them. This specimen comes from a study of response to subunit inactivated influenza vaccine. Study-wide results and caveats: Few additional T cells are recruited per seasonal influenza vaccination, authors suggested.

This TCR derives from a man over 45 who received an inactivated influenza vaccine. The V gene is TRBV7-9, the J gene TRBJ1-1, with D possibly being TRBD1 (5 bases). The specimen was non-naive T cells sorted from PBMCs, collected 35 to 45 days after vaccination. CDR3 loop: CASSAGGRPGDAFF. In DNA, the CDR3 is TGTGCCAGCAGCGCAGGTGGACGACCGGGGGATGCTTTCTTT.